This TCR beta chain derives from a study of CD8+CD57+ T cells in acquired aplastic anemia (dated by TCRdb to the late 2010s). Some background on the complete study: On average, sorted CD4+ and CD8+ cells yielded approximately 3 ug of extracted DNA, with a range of about 0.19 to 30 ug. A CD8+CD57+ expansion meant a frequency higher than the mean frequency seen in healthy subjects. Study-level results and caveats: Patients and healthy controls showed no significant difference in CD8+ Simpson's diversity (P=0.060). Although 25 to 30 CD8+ CDR3 sequences were shared by patients and controls, these sequences appeared highly expressed in patients and within the immunodominant clones of patients.

From cysteine to phenylalanine, the CDR3 is 14 amino acids long. Here the CDR3 DNA is all that survives: 42 bases in frame from base 1. V was cut back by 5 bases and J by 3 bases, leaving a gap of 13 bases between them. Genomic DNA served as template for TCR beta VDJ combination and CDR3 sequence profiling. An Illumina HiSeq 2000 was the platform used for TCR repertoire sequencing. The study's own analysis went as follows. Repertoires were assessed using TRBV/TRBJ rearrangement plots, CDR3 size and DJ length profiles, and Simpson's diversity index. Whichever DNA sequence was most abundant in the deep sequencing data was defined as the immunodominant clone. CDR3 amino acid sequences were screened for sharing across subjects and were compared with published repertoires and the VDJdb database. The raw public reads went through TCRdb reprocessing: fastp at Q25, MiXCR clone calling, in-frame beta chains kept. Each CDR3 protein gets just one entry, which takes the most common genes and DNA from the rows behind it. TCRdb, not the authors, supplied the V and J calls. A total of 400,000 to 600,000 distinct CDR3 sequences appear in this sample, about a third of them only once. The top ten constitute 0.82% of the sample.

Flow cytometry had shown CD8+CD57+ cell expansion in the patients selected for sequencing. Every patient had severe acquired aplastic anemia, diagnosed using the International Study of Aplastic Anemia and Agranulocytosis and Camitta criteria. No patient had received any therapy when blood was sampled. In the study, sorted CD4+ and CD8+ blood T cells from patients with severe aplastic anemia and from healthy subjects underwent deep sequencing of TCR repertoires. In the USA, patient enrollment took place under clinicaltrials.gov protocols 00001620, 01623167, 00001397, 00071045, 00081523 and 00961064. Ficoll-Paque density gradient centrifugation was used to isolate peripheral blood mononuclear cells. Before DNA was extracted, CD4+ and CD8+ T cells were sorted using either FACS or magnetic beads. About this clonotype: Its binding antigen is unknown. No base quality information exists; no much larger clone differs at one position.

Recombination connected TRBV12-3 or TRBV12-4 to TRBJ2-5; a tentative D call is TRBD2 (5 bases match). The source material was sorted CD4+, CD8+, or CD8+CD57+ T cells (not recorded which) from PBMCs. This TCR came from a human donor with aplastic anemia. The CDR3 is CASSTDYPEETQYF. The base sequence is TGTGCCAGCAGTACCGACTACCCTGAAGAGACCCAGTACTTC.